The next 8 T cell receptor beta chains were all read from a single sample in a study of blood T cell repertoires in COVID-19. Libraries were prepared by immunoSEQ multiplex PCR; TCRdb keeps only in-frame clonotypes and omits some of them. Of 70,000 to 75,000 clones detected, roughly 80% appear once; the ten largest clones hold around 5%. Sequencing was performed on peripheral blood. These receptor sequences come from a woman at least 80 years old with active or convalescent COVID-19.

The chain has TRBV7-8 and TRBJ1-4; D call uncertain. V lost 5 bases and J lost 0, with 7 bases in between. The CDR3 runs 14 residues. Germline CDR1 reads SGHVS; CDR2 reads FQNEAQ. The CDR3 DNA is TGTGCCAGCAGCCGCGGTGCAACTAATGAAAAACTGTTTTTT. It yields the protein CASSRGATNEKLFF. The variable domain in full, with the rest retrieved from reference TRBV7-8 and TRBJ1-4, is GAGVSQSPRYKVAKRGQDVALRCDPISGHVSLFWYQQALGQGPEFLTYFQNEAQLDKSGLPSDRFFAERPEGSVSTLKIQRTQQEDSAVYLCASSRGATNEKLFFGSGTQLSVL.

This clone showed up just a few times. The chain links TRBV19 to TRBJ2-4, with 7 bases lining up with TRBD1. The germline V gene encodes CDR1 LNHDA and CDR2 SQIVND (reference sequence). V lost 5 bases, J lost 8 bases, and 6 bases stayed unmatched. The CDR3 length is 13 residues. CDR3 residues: CASSAEDRDIQYF. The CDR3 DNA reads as TGTGCCAGTAGTGCGGAAGACAGGGACATTCAGTACTTC.

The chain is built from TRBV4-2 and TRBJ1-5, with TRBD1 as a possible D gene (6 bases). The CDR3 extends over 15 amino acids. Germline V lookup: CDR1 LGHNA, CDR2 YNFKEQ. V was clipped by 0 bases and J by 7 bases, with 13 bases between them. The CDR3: CASSQERGGGQPQHF. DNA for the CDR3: TGTGCCAGCAGCCAAGAAAGGGGGGGAGGACAGCCCCAGCATTTT.

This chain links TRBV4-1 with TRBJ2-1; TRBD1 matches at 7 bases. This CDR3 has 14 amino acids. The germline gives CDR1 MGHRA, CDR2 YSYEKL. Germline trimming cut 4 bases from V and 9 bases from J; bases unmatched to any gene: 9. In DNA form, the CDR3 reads TGCGCCAGCAGCCCCTCGACAGGGCTGGGTGAGCAGTTCTTC. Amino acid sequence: CASSPSTGLGEQFF.

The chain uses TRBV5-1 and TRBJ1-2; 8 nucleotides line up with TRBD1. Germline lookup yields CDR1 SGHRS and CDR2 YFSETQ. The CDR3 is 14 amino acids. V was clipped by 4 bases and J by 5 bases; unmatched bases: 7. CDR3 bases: TGCGCCAGCAGCCTCCCGGGACAGGAGTATGGCTACACCTTC. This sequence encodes CASSLPGQEYGYTF.

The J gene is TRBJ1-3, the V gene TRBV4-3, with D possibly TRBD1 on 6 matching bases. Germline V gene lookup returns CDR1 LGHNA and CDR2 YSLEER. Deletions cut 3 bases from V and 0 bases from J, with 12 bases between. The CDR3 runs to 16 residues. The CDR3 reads CASSQDGQTSGNTIYF. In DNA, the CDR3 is TGCGCCAGCAGCCAGGACGGACAGACCTCTGGAAACACCATATATTTT.

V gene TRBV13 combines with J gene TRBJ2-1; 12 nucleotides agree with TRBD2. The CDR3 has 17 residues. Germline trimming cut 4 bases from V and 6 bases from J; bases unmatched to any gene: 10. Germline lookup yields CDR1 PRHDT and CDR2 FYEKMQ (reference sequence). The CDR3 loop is CASSSEPSSGGANEQFF. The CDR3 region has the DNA TGTGCCAGCAGCTCAGAACCTTCTAGCGGGGGGGCCAATGAGCAGTTCTTC.

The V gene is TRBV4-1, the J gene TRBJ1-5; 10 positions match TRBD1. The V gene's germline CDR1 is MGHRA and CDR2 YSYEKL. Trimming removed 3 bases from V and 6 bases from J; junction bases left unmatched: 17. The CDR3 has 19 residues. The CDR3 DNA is TGCGCCAGCAGCCAGTTCGGTGGGACAGGGGTGAGTGGGGGTCAGCCCCAGCATTTT. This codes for CASSQFGGTGVSGGQPQHF.